The 16 T cell receptor beta chains below were found in one sample sequenced in a study of blood T cell repertoires in COVID-19. Data came from immunoSEQ multiplex PCR; TCRdb stores just in-frame clones and leaves some out. The table lists 190,000 or so clones, roughly four fifths of them singletons, with roughly 6.9% in the top ten. Material for sequencing was peripheral blood. These receptors were collected from a human donor with acute or convalescent COVID-19. The donor label of this sample is uncertain.

The chain joins TRBV29-1 to TRBJ1-2; D is undetermined. V was clipped by 3 bases and J by 4 bases, with 6 bases between them. This CDR3 is built from 11 residues. CDR1 is SQVTM and CDR2 is ANQGSEA in the germline V gene. The CDR3 sequence: CSVDPLYGYTF. Here the CDR3 DNA reads TGCAGCGTTGACCCTCTCTATGGCTACACCTTC.

This chain uses TRBV25-1 with TRBJ1-6; 8 nucleotides align to TRBD1. Germline lookup yields CDR1 MGHDK and CDR2 SYGVNS. The J segment lost 9 bases and the V segment lost 4 bases, leaving 8 bases of the junction unmatched. The CDR3 loop spans 15 amino acids. The CDR3 region has the DNA TGTGCCAGCAGTGGTGACAGGGGATCGGGTTCACCCCTCCACTTT. This encodes CASSGDRGSGSPLHF.

The gene calls are TRBV18 and TRBJ2-3; 9 bases map to TRBD1. CDR3 size: 16 residues. CDR1 is KGHSH, CDR2 LQKENI, per germline. Trimming cost V 2 bases and J 4 bases; bases outside gene matches: 7. The CDR3 sequence: CASSPMGQGSPDTQYF. The DNA of the CDR3 is TGTGCCAGCTCACCAATGGGACAGGGATCCCCAGATACGCAGTATTTT.

The chain carries TRBV15 and TRBJ2-5; D perhaps matches TRBD1 (6 bases). The V end was cut by 5 bases, the J end by 4 bases, with 20 bases between. Germline CDR1 reads LNHNV; CDR2 reads YYDKDF (reference sequence). The CDR3 length is 16 residues. The CDR3: CATSDRTEPIRETQYF. The CDR3 DNA follows: TGTGCCACCAGCGACAGGACAGAGCCAATCAGAGAGACCCAGTACTTC. Looking up the rest from reference TRBV15 and TRBJ2-5 gives the full variable domain: DAMVIQNPRYQVTQFGKPVTLSCSQTLNHNVMYWYQQKSSQAPKLLFHYYDKDFNNEADTPDNFQSRRPNTSFCFLDIRSPGLGDTAMYLCATSDRTEPIRETQYFGPGTRLLVL.

This chain joins TRBV5-4 and TRBJ2-2; no clear D gene. The CDR3 has 14 residues. Germline values: CDR1 SGHNT, CDR2 YYREEE (reference sequence). V lost 0 bases, J lost 0 bases, and 3 bases lay in between. The CDR3 nucleotides are TGTGCCAGCAGCTTGGCCGCGAACACCGGGGAGCTGTTTTTT. This gives the protein CASSLAANTGELFF.

V usage is TRBV9 and J usage is TRBJ2-2; the D is unclear. This CDR3 has 14 amino acids. Trimming took 0 bases from V and 3 from J, leaving 6 bases between them. Germline V CDR1 and CDR2: SGDLS, YYNGEE. The CDR3 protein is CASSVASHTGELFF. The DNA for the CDR3 is TGTGCCAGCAGCGTAGCTAGTCACACCGGGGAGCTGTTTTTT.

V usage is TRBV6-5 and J usage is TRBJ1-1; maybe TRBD1 (5 bases). V shed 6 bases and J shed 1 base, with 15 bases lying between them. This CDR3 has 15 residues. Germline-derived CDR1 and CDR2 are MNHEY and SVGAGI. The CDR3 DNA reads TGTGCCAGCAGACCCACTTTGACAGCGAACACTGAAGCTTTCTTT. Translating gives CASRPTLTANTEAFF.

This clone was observed once. The CDR3, as DNA: TGTGCCAGCTCACCAGGACAGGGGTCCCACGAGCAGTACTTC. Its translation: CASSPGQGSHEQYF. V gene TRBV18 combines with J gene TRBJ2-7, with TRBD1 identical over 9 bases. The germline gives CDR1 KGHSH, CDR2 LQKENI. The CDR3 is 14 amino acids. V shed 2 bases, J shed 5 bases, and the junction held 4 bases outside the gene matches. The whole variable domain, remainder taken from reference TRBV18 and TRBJ2-7, is NAGVMQNPRHLVRRRGQEARLRCSPMKGHSHVYWYRQLPEEGLKFMVYLQKENIIDESGMPKERFSAEFPKEGPSILRIQQVVRGDSAAYFCASSPGQGSHEQYFGPGTRLTVT.

The rearrangement uses TRBV3-1 (or the pseudogene TRBV3-2) and TRBJ2-1; 10 nucleotides match TRBD2. The V gene end was trimmed by 10 bases and the J gene end by 7 bases; junction bases not matched to a gene: 10. This CDR3 comprises 14 residues. Germline V gene lookup returns CDR1 LGHDT and CDR2 YNNKEL (reference sequence). The CDR3 here is CATEPGLATNEQFF. CDR3 in DNA: TGTGCCACCGAACCGGGACTAGCGACGAATGAGCAGTTCTTC.

This chain joins TRBV20-1 and TRBJ2-7, with D possibly being TRBD2 (5 bases). V gave up 3 bases and J gave up 4 bases, with 13 bases separating them. CDR3 length: 13 residues. Germline V CDR1 and CDR2: DFQATT, SNEGSKA (reference sequence). CDR3 residues: CSASGRSNYEQYF. The CDR3, as DNA: TGCAGTGCTAGTGGGAGATCAAATTACGAGCAGTACTTC.

The chain carries TRBV5-1 and TRBJ2-1; TRBD2 might be the D (6 bases). The CDR3 contains 14 residues. Germline V gene data show CDR1 as SGHRS and CDR2 as YFSETQ. The V and J ends lost 7 bases and 3 bases respectively, with 14 bases between them. CDR3 region: CASGEEGNYNEQFF. DNA of the CDR3: TGCGCCAGCGGCGAGGAGGGGAACTACAATGAGCAGTTCTTC.

The chain carries TRBV5-4 and TRBJ1-4; TRBD1 matches at 7 bases. V lost 4 bases to trimming and J lost 8 bases; unmatched junction nucleotides: 8. The CDR3 has 14 amino acids. CDR1 and CDR2 (germline): SGHNT, YYREEE (reference sequence). The CDR3 coding sequence is TGTGCCAGCAGCATCCGGACAGGCGGGGAAAAACTGTTTTTT. Amino acids: CASSIRTGGEKLFF. Drawing the rest from reference TRBV5-4 and TRBJ1-4, the complete variable domain is ETGVTQSPTHLIKTRGQQVTLRCSSQSGHNTVSWYQQALGQGPQFIFQYYREEENGRGNFPPRFSGLQFPNYSSELNVNALELDDSALYLCASSIRTGGEKLFFGSGTQLSVL.

This clone was detected only a few times. The genes are TRBV27 and TRBJ1-6; D ambiguous. The CDR3 is 12 residues long. The germline V gene has CDR1 MNHEY and CDR2 SMNVEV (reference sequence). V was shortened by 3 bases and J by 6 bases, with 3 bases between the two germline ends. The CDR3 region has the DNA TGTGCCAGCAGTTTCTTTAATTCACCCCTCCACTTT. Translated: CASSFFNSPLHF.

The chain uses TRBV7-9 and TRBJ2-2; 7 nucleotides align to TRBD2. Germline lookup yields CDR1 SEHNR and CDR2 FQNEAQ (reference sequence). V was clipped by 6 bases and J by 1 base; unmatched bases: 11. The CDR3 runs to 17 residues. CDR3 coding DNA: TGTGCCAGCAGTCCCGTGGCGGCGGGAGTGAACACCGGGGAGCTGTTTTTT. Translation: CASSPVAAGVNTGELFF.

The CDR3 region has the DNA TGTGCCACCAGTGACCCGACAGGGGCGGGGTACAATGAGCAGTTCTTC. Its protein product is CATSDPTGAGYNEQFF. This chain connects TRBV24-1 to TRBJ2-1, with 8 positions matching TRBD1. J gave up 4 bases and V 4 bases, and 8 bases lay outside the gene matches. The CDR3 has 16 amino acids. The germline V gene has CDR1 KGHDR and CDR2 SFDVKD.

Only one count was recorded for this clone. The CDR3 DNA is TGTGCCATCAGTTCCAAAGCAGGGCTTAATTCACCCCTCCACTTT. It codes for CAISSKAGLNSPLHF. The chain joins TRBV10-3 to TRBJ1-6, with D maybe TRBD1 (5 bases). Germline lookup yields CDR1 ENHRY and CDR2 SYGVKD. V gave up 5 bases and J gave up 6 bases, with 14 bases separating them. This CDR3 contains 15 residues.